These T cell receptor beta chains were read from a single sample in a study of cytomegalovirus exposure and HLA in healthy donors. Produced via immunoSEQ multiplex PCR; TCRdb's table is partial and in-frame only. This repertoire shows some 71,000 clones, approximately 80% found once; its top ten account for more than 2.5%. Sequenced input: PBMCs. Source of these receptors: a man younger than 35 in good health and CMV-seronegative. The conserved cysteine and the conserved F or W are not part of the CDR3 here. Clone sizes are given selectively: once, few, many, or a class where the clone is expanded.

11,TRBJ1-1,TRBV27,-,ASSPEVGGLAF
12,TRBJ2-4,TRBV11-2,few,ASSLDRVRGIQY
12,TRBJ2-7,TRBV19,-,ASSRTGGAYEQY
13,TRBJ2-2,TRBV19,-,ASSMGGSYTGELF
12,TRBJ2-5,TRBV2,-,ASSPTGGQETQY
11,TRBJ1-1,TRBV5-1,-,ASSLGTGEEAF
12,TRBJ2-3,TRBV5-1,-,ASSWSGSRDTQY
10,TRBJ1-5,TRBV19,-,ASSMWSQPQH
15,TRBJ2-6,TRBV7-9,-,ASITTGDGSGANVLT
15,TRBJ2-7,TRBV7-9,-,ASSSLPGQGGVDEQY
13,TRBJ1-1,TRBV9,-,ASSAGLRMNTEAF
14,TRBJ1-6,TRBV7-3,-,ASSATGGTAFGPLH
12,TRBJ1-5,TRBV19,-,ASSMRQTNQPQH
11,TRBJ2-7,TRBV29-1,-,GFRAGGRGEQY
12,TRBJ1-2,TRBV5-1,-,ASSVGGGDGGYT
13,TRBJ2-3,TRBV7-2,-,ASSFGGGAADTRY
15,TRBJ1-3,TRBV27,-,ASSPGGGRVPGNTIY
13,TRBJ1-1,TRBV19,-,ASKTRTTGNTEAF
11,TRBJ1-1,TRBV9,-,ASSVGGGSEAF
13,TRBJ2-5,TRBV4-2,-,ASRLNPGLRETQY
15,TRBJ1-1,TRBV7-2,-,ASSPKDRGFLNTEAF
14,TRBJ1-4,TRBV28,few,ASSWGTGDKGEKLF
12,TRBJ1-6,TRBV30,-,ARQTGGVNSPLH
14,TRBJ2-4,TRBV18,-,ASSPGGKLAKNIQY
13,TRBJ1-1,TRBV5-1,once,ASSSLTGGITEAF
9,TRBJ2-5,TRBV6-5,-,ASSQGETQY
11,TRBJ2-5,TRBV2,few,ASTLGYQETQY
11,TRBJ2-5,TRBV11-2,-,ASSLIPQETQY
11,TRBJ2-1,TRBV6-6,-,ASSYEKYNEQF
12,TRBJ2-2,TRBV6-5,-,ASTGGGGTGELF
14,TRBJ2-3,TRBV5-6,-,ASSFRGHLFEDTQY
14,TRBJ2-5,TRBV7-3,-,ASSSGLAGGSETQY
16,TRBJ2-3,TRBV29-1,-,SGQGWTSGGASTDTQY
13,TRBJ1-2,TRBV19,-,ASSIQQGGPGGYT
8,TRBJ2-1,TRBV28,-,ASSGSTQF
15,TRBJ1-3,TRBV5-1,-,ASSLAWTGPSGNTIY
13,TRBJ1-2,TRBV5-4,-,ASSSTGAGGYGYT
13,TRBJ1-5,TRBV11-2,-,ASSLDQAGPQPQH
14,TRBJ1-5,TRBV7-8,-,ASSFSQGAPNQPQH
13,TRBJ2-3,TRBV2,-,ASSGTSGRTDTQY
13,TRBJ1-5,TRBV19,few,ASRTGSRGSQPQH
12,TRBJ1-5,TRBV4-1,-,ASSQTTGLQPQH
13,TRBJ1-6,TRBV7-3,-,ASSLGTGTGSPLH
12,TRBJ1-2,TRBV15,-,ATSRGEENYGYT
13,TRBJ1-5,TRBV4-1,few,ASSYSTLRNQPQH
13,TRBJ2-3,TRBV7-9,-,ASSLRSPRTDTQY
13,TRBJ1-6,TRBV5-1,-,ASTLRQGRDSPLH
20,TRBJ2-2,TRBV2,once,ASSEVGRGTSGGATNTGELF
13,TRBJ1-1,TRBV5-4,-,ASSLRQGLNTEAF
15,TRBJ1-5,TRBV7-9,once,ASSPLLTGGKGQPQH
11,TRBJ2-1,TRBV7-9,-,ASSVPGQVEKF
11,TRBJ2-5,TRBV5-4,-,ASGGTAQETQY
15,TRBJ1-2,TRBV9,-,ASQAGTGVLPGYGYT
15,TRBJ2-1,TRBV11-2,-,ASSFPDGTSSYNEQF
14,TRBJ2-2,TRBV5-1,once,ASSPSTSGNTGELF
11,TRBJ2-1,TRBV30,-,AWRRRNYNEQF
15,TRBJ1-2,TRBV10-3,few,AISPRASDVGVYGYT
16,TRBJ2-3,TRBV7-3,-,ASSTRTVQPGGTDTQY
12,TRBJ2-5,TRBV5-1,once,ASSLGRSQETQY
12,TRBJ2-2,TRBV5-6,few,ASSFDRGTGELF